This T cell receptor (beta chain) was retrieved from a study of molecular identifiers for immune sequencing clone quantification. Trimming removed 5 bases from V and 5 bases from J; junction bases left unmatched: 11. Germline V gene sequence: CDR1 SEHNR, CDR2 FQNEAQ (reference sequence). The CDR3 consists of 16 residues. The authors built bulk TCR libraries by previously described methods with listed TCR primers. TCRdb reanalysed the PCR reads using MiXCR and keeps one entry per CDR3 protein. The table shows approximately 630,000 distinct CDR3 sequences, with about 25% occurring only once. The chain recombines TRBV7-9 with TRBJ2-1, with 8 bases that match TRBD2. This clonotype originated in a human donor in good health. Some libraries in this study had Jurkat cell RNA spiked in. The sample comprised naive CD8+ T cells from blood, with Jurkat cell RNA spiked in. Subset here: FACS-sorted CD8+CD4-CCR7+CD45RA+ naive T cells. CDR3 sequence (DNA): TGTGCCAGCAGCGGGCTCTCGCGGGGGGCCAACAATGAGCAGTTCTTC. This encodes CASSGLSRGANNEQFF. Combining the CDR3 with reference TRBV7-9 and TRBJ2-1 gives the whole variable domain DTGVSQNPRHKITKRGQNVTFRCDPISEHNRLYWYRQTLGQGPEFLTYFQNEAQLEKSRLLSDRFSAERPKGSFSTLEIQRTEQGDSAMYLCASSGLSRGANNEQFFGPGTRLTVL.